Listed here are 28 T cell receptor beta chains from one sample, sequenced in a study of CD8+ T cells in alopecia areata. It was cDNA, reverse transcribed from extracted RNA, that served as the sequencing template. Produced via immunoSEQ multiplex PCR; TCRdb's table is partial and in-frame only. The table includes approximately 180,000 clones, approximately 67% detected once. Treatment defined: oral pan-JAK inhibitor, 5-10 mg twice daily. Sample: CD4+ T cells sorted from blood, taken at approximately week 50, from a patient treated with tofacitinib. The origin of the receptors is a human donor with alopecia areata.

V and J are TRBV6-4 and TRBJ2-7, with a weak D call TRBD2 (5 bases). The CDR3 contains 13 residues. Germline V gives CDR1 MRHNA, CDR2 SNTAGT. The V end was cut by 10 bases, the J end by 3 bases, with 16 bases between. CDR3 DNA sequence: TGTGCCACCACCTCAATCGGGAACTACGAGCAGTACTTC. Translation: CATTSIGNYEQYF.

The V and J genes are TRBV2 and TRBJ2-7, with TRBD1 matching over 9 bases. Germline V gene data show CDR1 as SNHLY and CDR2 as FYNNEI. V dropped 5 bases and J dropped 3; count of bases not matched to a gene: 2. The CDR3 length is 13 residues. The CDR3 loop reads CASSSGQGYEQYF. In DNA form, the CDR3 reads TGTGCCAGCAGTTCGGGACAGGGCTACGAGCAGTACTTC.

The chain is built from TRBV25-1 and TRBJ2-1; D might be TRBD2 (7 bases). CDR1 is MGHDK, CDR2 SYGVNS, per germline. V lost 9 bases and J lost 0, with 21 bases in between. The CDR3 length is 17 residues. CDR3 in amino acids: CASRGGRERSSYNEQFF. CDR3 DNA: TGTGCCAGTAGGGGGGGTCGAGAAAGAAGCTCCTACAATGAGCAGTTCTTC.

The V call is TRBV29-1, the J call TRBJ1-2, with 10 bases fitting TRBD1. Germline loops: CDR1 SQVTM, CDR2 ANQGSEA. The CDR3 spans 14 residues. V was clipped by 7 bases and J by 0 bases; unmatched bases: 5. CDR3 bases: TGCAGCGCCGGACAGGGGGACACTAACTATGGCTACACCTTC. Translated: CSAGQGDTNYGYTF.

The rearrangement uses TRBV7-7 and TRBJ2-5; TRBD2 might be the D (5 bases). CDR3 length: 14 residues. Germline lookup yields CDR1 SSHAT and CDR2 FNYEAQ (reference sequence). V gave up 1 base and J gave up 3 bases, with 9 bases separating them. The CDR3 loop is CASSLGPSKETQYF. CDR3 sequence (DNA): TGTGCCAGCAGCTTAGGGCCTAGCAAAGAGACCCAGTACTTC.

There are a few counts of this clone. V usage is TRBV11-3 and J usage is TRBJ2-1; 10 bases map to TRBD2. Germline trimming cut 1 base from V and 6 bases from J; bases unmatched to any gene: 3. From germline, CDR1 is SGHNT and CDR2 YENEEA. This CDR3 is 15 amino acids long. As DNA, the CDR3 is TGTGCCAGCAGCTTAGGTCTAGCGGGGGCCAATGAGCAGTTCTTC. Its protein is CASSLGLAGANEQFF.

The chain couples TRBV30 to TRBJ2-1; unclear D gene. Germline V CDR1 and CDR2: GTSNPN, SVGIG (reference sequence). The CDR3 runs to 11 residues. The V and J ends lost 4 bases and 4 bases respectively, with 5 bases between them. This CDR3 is CAWKGYNEQFF. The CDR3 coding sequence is TGTGCCTGGAAGGGATACAATGAGCAGTTCTTC.

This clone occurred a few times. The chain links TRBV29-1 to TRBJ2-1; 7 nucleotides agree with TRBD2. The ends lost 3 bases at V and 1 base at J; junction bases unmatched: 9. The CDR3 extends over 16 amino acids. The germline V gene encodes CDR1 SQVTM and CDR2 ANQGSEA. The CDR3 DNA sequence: TGCAGCGTTGAGGGAAGCCAGCGGGGTTCCTACAATGAGCAGTTCTTC. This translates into CSVEGSQRGSYNEQFF.

DNA of the CDR3: TGTGCCAGCAGCTTCCGGACAGGTTCCTACGAGCAGTACTTC. It codes for CASSFRTGSYEQYF. The rearrangement links TRBV7-2 to TRBJ2-7, with 7 nucleotides matching TRBD1. Germline V gene data show CDR1 as SGHTA and CDR2 as FQGNSA. V shed 3 bases and J 1 base; nucleotides not matched to a gene: 3. This CDR3 has 14 residues. Full variable domain (rest looked up from reference TRBV7-2 and TRBJ2-7): GAGVSQSPSNKVTEKGKDVELRCDPISGHTALYWYRQSLGQGLEFLIYFQGNSAPDKSGLPSDRFSAERTGGSVSTLTIQRTQQEDSAVYLCASSFRTGSYEQYFGPGTRLTVT.

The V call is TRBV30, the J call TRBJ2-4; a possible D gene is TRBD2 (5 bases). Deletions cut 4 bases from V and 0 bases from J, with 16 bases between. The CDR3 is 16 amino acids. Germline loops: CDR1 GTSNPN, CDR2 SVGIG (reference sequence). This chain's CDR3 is CAWMGMAGSAKNIQYF. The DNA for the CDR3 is TGTGCCTGGATGGGAATGGCGGGTTCAGCCAAAAACATTCAGTACTTC.

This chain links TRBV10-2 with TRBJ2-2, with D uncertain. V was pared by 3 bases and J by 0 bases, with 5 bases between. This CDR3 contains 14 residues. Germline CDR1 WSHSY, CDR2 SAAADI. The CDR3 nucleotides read TGCGCCAGCAGTGAACAATCGAACACCGGGGAGCTGTTTTTT. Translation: CASSEQSNTGELFF.

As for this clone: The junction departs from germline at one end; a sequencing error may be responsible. CDR3 protein: CSVEDNRAGTEAFF. For the CDR3, the DNA is TGCAGCGTGGAAGACAACAGGGCTGGGACTGAAGCTTTCTTT. The rearrangement links TRBV29-1 to TRBJ1-1; the D gene is possibly TRBD1 (6 bases). Per the germline V gene, CDR1 is SQVTM and CDR2 is ANQGSEA. CDR3 length: 14 residues.

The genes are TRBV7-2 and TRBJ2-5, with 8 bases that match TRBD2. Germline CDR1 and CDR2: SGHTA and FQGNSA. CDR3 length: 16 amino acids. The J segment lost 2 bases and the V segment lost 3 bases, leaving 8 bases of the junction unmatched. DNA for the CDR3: TGTGCCAGCAGCTTGTCTTCCGGGGGGGGTCAAGAGACCCAGTACTTC. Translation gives CASSLSSGGGQETQYF.

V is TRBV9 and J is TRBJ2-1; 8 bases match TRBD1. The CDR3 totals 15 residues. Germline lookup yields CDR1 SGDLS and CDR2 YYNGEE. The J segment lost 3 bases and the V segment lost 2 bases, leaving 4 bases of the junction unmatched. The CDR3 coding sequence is TGTGCCAGCAGCGTCGGACAGGGCGACTACAATGAGCAGTTCTTC. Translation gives CASSVGQGDYNEQFF.

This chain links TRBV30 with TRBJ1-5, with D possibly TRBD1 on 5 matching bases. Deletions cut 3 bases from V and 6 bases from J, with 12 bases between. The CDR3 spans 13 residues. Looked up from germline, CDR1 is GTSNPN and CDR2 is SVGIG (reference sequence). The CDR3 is CAWRGESGQPQHF. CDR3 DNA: TGTGCCTGGAGAGGGGAATCGGGTCAGCCCCAGCATTTT.

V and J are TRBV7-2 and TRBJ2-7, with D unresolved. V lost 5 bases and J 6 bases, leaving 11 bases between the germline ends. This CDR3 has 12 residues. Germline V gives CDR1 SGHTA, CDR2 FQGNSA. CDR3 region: CASSPGGVEQYF. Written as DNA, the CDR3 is TGTGCCAGCAGCCCAGGTGGAGTCGAGCAGTACTTC.

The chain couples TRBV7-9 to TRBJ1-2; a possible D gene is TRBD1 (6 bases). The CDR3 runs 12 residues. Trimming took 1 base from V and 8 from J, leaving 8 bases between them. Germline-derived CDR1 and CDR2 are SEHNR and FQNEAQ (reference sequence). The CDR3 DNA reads TGTGCCAGCAGCTTAGAAGGGGGAGGCTACACCTTC. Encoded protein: CASSLEGGGYTF.

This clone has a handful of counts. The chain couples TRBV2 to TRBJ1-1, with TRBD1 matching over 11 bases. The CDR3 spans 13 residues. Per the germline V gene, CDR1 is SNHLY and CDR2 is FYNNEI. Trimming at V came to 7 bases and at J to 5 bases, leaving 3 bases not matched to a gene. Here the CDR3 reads CASTGQGETEAFF. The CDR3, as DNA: TGTGCCAGCACGGGACAGGGGGAGACTGAAGCTTTCTTT.

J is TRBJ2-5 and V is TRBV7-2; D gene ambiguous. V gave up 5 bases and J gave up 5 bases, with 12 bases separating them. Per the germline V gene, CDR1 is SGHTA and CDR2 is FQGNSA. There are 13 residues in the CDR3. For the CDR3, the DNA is TGTGCCAGCAGCCTCGGAGCCCGGGAGACCCAGTACTTC. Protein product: CASSLGARETQYF.

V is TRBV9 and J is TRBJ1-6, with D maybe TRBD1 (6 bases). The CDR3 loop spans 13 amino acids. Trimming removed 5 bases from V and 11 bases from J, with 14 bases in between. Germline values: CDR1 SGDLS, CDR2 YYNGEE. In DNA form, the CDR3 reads TGTGCCAGCAGTGCGGGGGCGAGCGCACCCCTCCACTTT. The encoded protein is CASSAGASAPLHF.

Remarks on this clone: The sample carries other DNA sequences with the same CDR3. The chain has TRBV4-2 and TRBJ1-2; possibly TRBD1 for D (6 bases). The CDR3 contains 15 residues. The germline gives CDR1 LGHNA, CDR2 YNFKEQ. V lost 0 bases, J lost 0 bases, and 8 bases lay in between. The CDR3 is CASSQEQGPNYGYTF. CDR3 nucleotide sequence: TGTGCCAGCAGCCAAGAACAGGGCCCTAACTATGGCTACACCTTC.

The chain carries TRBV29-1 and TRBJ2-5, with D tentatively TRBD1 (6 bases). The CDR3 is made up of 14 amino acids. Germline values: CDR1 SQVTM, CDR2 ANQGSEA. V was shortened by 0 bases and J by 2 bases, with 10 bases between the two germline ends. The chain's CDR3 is CSVEDLDRQETQYF. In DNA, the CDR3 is TGCAGCGTTGAAGATTTGGACAGACAAGAGACCCAGTACTTC.

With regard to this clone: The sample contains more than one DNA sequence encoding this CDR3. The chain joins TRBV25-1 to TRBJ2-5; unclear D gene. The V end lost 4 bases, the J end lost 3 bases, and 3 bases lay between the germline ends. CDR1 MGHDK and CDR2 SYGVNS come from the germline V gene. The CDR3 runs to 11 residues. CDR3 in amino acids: CASSVKETQYF. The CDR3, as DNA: TGTGCCAGCAGTGTTAAAGAGACCCAGTACTTC.

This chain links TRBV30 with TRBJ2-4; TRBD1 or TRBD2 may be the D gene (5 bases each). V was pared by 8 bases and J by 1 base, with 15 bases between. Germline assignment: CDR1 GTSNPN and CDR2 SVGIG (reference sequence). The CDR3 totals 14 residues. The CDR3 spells CAGGHPEAKNIQYF. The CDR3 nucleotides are TGTGCCGGAGGACACCCCGAGGCCAAAAACATTCAGTACTTC.

In DNA, the CDR3 is TGTGCCTGGGGTGACAGGGGGCGCAGACACAATCAGCCCCAGCATTTT. Residues: CAWGDRGRRHNQPQHF. The V gene is TRBV30, the J gene TRBJ1-5, with 10 bases aligning to TRBD1. Germline CDR1 is GTSNPN and CDR2 is SVGIG (reference sequence). CDR3 length: 16 amino acids. The ends lost 5 bases at V and 3 bases at J; junction bases unmatched: 10.

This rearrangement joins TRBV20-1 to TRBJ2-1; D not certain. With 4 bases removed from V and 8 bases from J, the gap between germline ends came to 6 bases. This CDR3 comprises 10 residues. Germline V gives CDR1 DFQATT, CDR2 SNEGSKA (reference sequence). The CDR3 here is CSAKFDEQFF. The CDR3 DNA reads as TGCAGTGCTAAGTTCGATGAGCAGTTCTTC.

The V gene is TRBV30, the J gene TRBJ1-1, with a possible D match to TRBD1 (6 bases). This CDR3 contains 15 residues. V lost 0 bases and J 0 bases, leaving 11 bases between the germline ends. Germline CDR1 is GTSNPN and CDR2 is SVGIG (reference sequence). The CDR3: CAWSVLGGMNTEAFF. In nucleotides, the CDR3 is TGTGCCTGGAGTGTACTCGGGGGCATGAACACTGAAGCTTTCTTT.

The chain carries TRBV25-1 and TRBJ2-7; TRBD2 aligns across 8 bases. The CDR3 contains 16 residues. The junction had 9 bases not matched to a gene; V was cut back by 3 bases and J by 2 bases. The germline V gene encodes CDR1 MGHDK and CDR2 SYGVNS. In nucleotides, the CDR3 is TGTGCCAGCAGTGATACCCCGGGAGGGGATACCTACGAGCAGTACTTC. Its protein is CASSDTPGGDTYEQYF.